What follows are 10 T cell receptor beta chains derived from one specimen sequenced in a study of T cells expressing NK-cell markers. TCRdb reprocessed the 5' RACE reads and stores each CDR3 protein as one record, lacking DNA. Recorded here are under 200,000 distinct CDR3 sequences; the top ten clones represent about 18%. The source material was blood T cells: a sorted CD56 or NKG2C T cell subset, CD4+ or CD8+ T cells, or bulk PBMC T cells (not recorded which). The receptors originated from a woman aged 18 to 75 in good health.

The chain employs TRBV5-1 and TRBJ2-2. Per germline, CDR1 SGHRS and CDR2 YFSETQ. CDR3 length equals 13 residues. CDR3 sequence reads: CASTDLNTGELFF. Complete variable domain (other parts from reference TRBV5-1 and TRBJ2-2): KAGVTQTPRYLIKTRGQQVTLSCSPISGHRSVSWYQQTPGQGLQFLFEYFSETQRNKGNFPGRFSGRQFSNSRSEMNVSTLELGDSALYLCASTDLNTGELFFGEGSRLTVL.

The CDR3 reads CASSYGTSSRDYGYTF. This chain links TRBV5-1 with TRBJ1-2; TCRdb picks TRBD1, but there is no DNA to check that call. The CDR3 sequence is 16 residues long. From germline, CDR1 is SGHRS and CDR2 YFSETQ.

The V and J genes are TRBV7-8 and TRBJ2-2; TCRdb reports TRBD1, a call that lacks DNA to check it against. The germline V gene encodes CDR1 SGHVS and CDR2 FQNEAQ. The CDR3 contains 13 residues. CDR3 loop: CASSNDRGGELFF.

V is TRBV4-1 and J is TRBJ1-2; TCRdb picks TRBD1, but there is no DNA to check that call. The CDR3 sequence is 16 residues long. The germline V gene has CDR1 MGHRA and CDR2 YSYEKL. CDR3: CASSQDGGIGNYGYTF.

The chain employs TRBV20-1 and TRBJ2-1; the TRBD2 assignment by TCRdb is unverifiable without DNA. Germline V CDR1 and CDR2: DFQATT, SNEGSKA (reference sequence). The CDR3 loop spans 19 amino acids. The CDR3 loop is CSARGLAGGPSRSYNEQFF.

The rearrangement links TRBV20-1 to TRBJ2-2; TCRdb lists TRBD1, though no DNA is available to test this call. This CDR3 is built from 17 residues. Germline V gene lookup returns CDR1 DFQATT and CDR2 SNEGSKA (reference sequence). CDR3 sequence: CSASDSGRGVFTGELFF.

This chain links TRBV18 with TRBJ1-3. The CDR3 spans 16 residues. Looked up from germline, CDR1 is KGHSH and CDR2 is LQKENI. CDR3 region: CASSPNAAWAGNTIYF.

V usage is TRBV5-1 and J usage is TRBJ2-1; as DNA is missing, the TRBD2 call by TCRdb cannot be tested. This CDR3 contains 16 residues. CDR1 and CDR2 from the germline V gene are SGHRS and YFSETQ. Here the CDR3 reads CASSLMSSGGNNEQFF.

The chain's CDR3 is CASGAPLGEQYF. This chain joins TRBV21-1 and TRBJ2-7; TCRdb indicates TRBD2, and absent DNA this call remains unverified. TRBV21-1 is a known pseudogene. The CDR3 extends over 12 amino acids.

The chain links TRBV20-1 to TRBJ1-5; TCRdb's D gene call, TRBD1, goes unchecked for lack of DNA. CDR3 length: 14 residues. CDR1 and CDR2 (germline): DFQATT, SNEGSKA (reference sequence). The CDR3: CSAFQGAGNQPQHF.